Listed here are 26 T cell receptor beta chains from one sample, sequenced in a study of patients and donors after allogeneic stem cell transplantation. MiXCR, applied by TCRdb to the RT-PCR reads, yields one record per CDR3 protein. Here the sample spans under 200,000 distinct CDR3 sequences, about 30% being singletons. The sample taken for sequencing was blood, either unsorted or a sorted T cell fraction (not recorded which). These receptors came from a human donor who was either an allogeneic HSCT recipient or a stem cell or donor lymphocyte infusion donor (not recorded which). It is not recorded whose cells these are; they may come from a transplant donor.

The chain is built from TRBV6-2 or TRBV6-3 and TRBJ2-1; D uncertain. Germline values: CDR1 MNHEY, CDR2 SVGEGT. The V end lost 6 bases, the J end lost 7 bases, and 10 bases lay between the germline ends. The CDR3 is 12 residues long. DNA of the CDR3: TGTGCCAGCAGACAGACGAGTAATGAGCAGTTCTTC. Protein sequence: CASRQTSNEQFF.

This chain links TRBV4-2 with TRBJ2-7; 8 bases map to TRBD1. The CDR3 is 15 residues long. The junction had 9 bases not matched to a gene; V was cut back by 2 bases and J by 6 bases. Germline V lookup: CDR1 LGHNA, CDR2 YNFKEQ. DNA of the CDR3: TGTGCCAGCAGCCAAAGGAGAGTCAGGGGGCTCGAGCAGTACTTC. Amino acid sequence: CASSQRRVRGLEQYF.

This clonotype was counted ten times or more. The genes are TRBV5-5 and TRBJ1-6; a possible D gene is TRBD1 (5 bases). The CDR3 has 15 residues. CDR1 is SGHKS, CDR2 YYEKEE, per germline (reference sequence). Trimming took 2 bases from V and 6 from J, leaving 12 bases between them. Here the CDR3 reads CASSFWGAPNSPLHF. CDR3 coding DNA: TGTGCCAGCAGCTTCTGGGGCGCCCCTAATTCACCCCTCCACTTT. Looking up the rest from reference TRBV5-5 and TRBJ1-6 gives the full variable domain: DAGVTQSPTHLIKTRGQQVTLRCSPISGHKSVSWYQQVLGQGPQFIFQYYEKEERGRGNFPDRFSARQFPNYSSELNVNALLLGDSALYLCASSFWGAPNSPLHFGNGTRLTVT.

This clonotype appeared a few times. The chain links TRBV6-5 to TRBJ1-5; D is perhaps TRBD1 (6 bases). The CDR3 covers 15 residues. Trimming stripped 2 bases from V and 0 bases from J, with 8 bases between. The germline CDR1 and CDR2 sequences are MNHEY and SVGAGI. CDR3 residues: CASSYDRHSNQPQHF. CDR3 DNA sequence: TGTGCCAGCAGTTACGACAGGCATAGCAATCAGCCCCAGCATTTT.

This clonotype has a handful of counts. The rearrangement joins TRBV6-5 to TRBJ1-1, with TRBD1 matching over 10 bases. Germline loops: CDR1 MNHEY, CDR2 SVGAGI. This CDR3 comprises 12 residues. Trimming took 6 bases from V and 8 from J; bases not matched to a gene: 3. The CDR3 protein is CASRGQGREAFF. Here the CDR3 DNA reads TGTGCCAGCAGGGGACAGGGGCGAGAAGCTTTCTTT.

The rearrangement links TRBV20-1 to TRBJ2-7; 10 nucleotides line up with TRBD1. This CDR3 has 15 amino acids. In germline, CDR1 is DFQATT, CDR2 SNEGSKA (reference sequence). After removal of 5 bases from V and 5 bases from J, the junction contained 12 bases not matched to a gene. The CDR3 DNA reads as TGCAGTGCTTCTCTTCCGGGACAGGGGCAAAACGAGCAGTACTTC. Protein product: CSASLPGQGQNEQYF.

Only a few counts were recorded for this clonotype. This sequence joins TRBV27 and TRBJ1-5, with D tentatively TRBD1 (5 bases). Germline V lookup: CDR1 MNHEY, CDR2 SMNVEV (reference sequence). V was clipped by 7 bases and J by 8 bases, with 18 bases between them. CDR3 length: 14 residues. CDR3 coding DNA: TGTGCCAGCATGTCCATTGCAGGGATGGAGCCCCAGCATTTT. Amino acid sequence: CASMSIAGMEPQHF.

The rearrangement links TRBV20-1 to TRBJ1-1; D is ambiguous. Germline CDR1 is DFQATT and CDR2 is SNEGSKA (reference sequence). The CDR3 length is 13 residues. The V and J ends lost 3 bases and 3 bases respectively, with 11 bases between them. The CDR3 coding sequence is TGCAGTGCTAGCTTCGGTGTGCACACTGAAGCTTTCTTT. This gives the protein CSASFGVHTEAFF.

This clonotype was detected a few times. This chain links TRBV4-3 with TRBJ2-5; D is tentatively TRBD1 or TRBD2 (5 bases each). Germline CDR1 LGHNA, CDR2 YSLEER. V was pared by 1 base and J by 5 bases, with 14 bases between. The CDR3 extends over 15 amino acids. The CDR3 is CASSQVWGFGETQYF. CDR3 DNA: TGCGCCAGCAGCCAAGTGTGGGGGTTTGGGGAGACCCAGTACTTC.

This clonotype was observed a handful of times. This sequence joins TRBV29-1 and TRBJ1-1; 8 nucleotides agree with TRBD1. The CDR3 sequence is 15 residues long. J was trimmed by 0 bases and V by 4 bases; bases with no gene match: 7. Looked up from germline, CDR1 is SQVTM and CDR2 is ANQGSEA. CDR3: CSVGGGQVMNTEAFF. As DNA, the CDR3 is TGCAGCGTTGGGGGGGGACAGGTAATGAACACTGAAGCTTTCTTT.

The rearrangement links TRBV6-5 to TRBJ2-7; 10 bases are shared with TRBD1. V lost 7 bases and J lost 3; bases outside the gene matches: 6. This CDR3 has 14 amino acids. CDR1 MNHEY and CDR2 SVGAGI come from the germline V gene. The chain's CDR3 is CASKIGTGDYEQYF. In nucleotides, the CDR3 is TGTGCCAGCAAAATCGGGACAGGGGACTACGAGCAGTACTTC.

The chain's CDR3 is CASSVSGGELFF. The CDR3 nucleotides read TGTGCCAGCAGTGTGTCGGGCGGGGAGCTGTTTTTT. The genes are TRBV25-1 and TRBJ2-2; the D is unclear. This CDR3 region has 12 residues. Germline V gene lookup returns CDR1 MGHDK and CDR2 SYGVNS. Trimming took 4 bases from V and 7 from J, leaving 7 bases between them.

This clonotype was seen only a few times. This rearrangement joins TRBV4-3 to TRBJ2-7; 9 bases are a match to TRBD1. Looked up from germline, CDR1 is LGHNA and CDR2 is YSLEER. The CDR3 runs to 16 residues. V dropped 1 base and J dropped 6; count of bases not matched to a gene: 10. The CDR3 is CASSQGWGTGMGEQYF. The CDR3 DNA reads as TGCGCCAGCAGCCAAGGGTGGGGGACAGGGATGGGCGAGCAGTACTTC.

This clonotype was counted a few times. The chain couples TRBV12-3 or TRBV12-4 to TRBJ1-1; weak D call: TRBD1 (6 bases). The CDR3 covers 14 residues. V was pared by 3 bases and J by 5 bases, with 13 bases between. The CDR3: CASSFHPQGTEAFF. The CDR3 coding sequence is TGTGCCAGCAGTTTCCATCCCCAGGGGACTGAAGCTTTCTTT.

V usage is TRBV2 and J usage is TRBJ2-1; D gene ambiguous. The CDR3 is 13 amino acids. Germline V lookup: CDR1 SNHLY, CDR2 FYNNEI. Trimming pared 6 bases from V and 6 bases from J, leaving 12 bases between. The CDR3 sequence: CASRPGSGNEQFF. As DNA, the CDR3 is TGTGCCAGCAGGCCGGGTTCGGGCAATGAGCAGTTCTTC. Variable domain in full (rest from reference TRBV2 and TRBJ2-1): EPEVTQTPSHQVTQMGQEVILRCVPISNHLYFYWYRQILGQKVEFLVSFYNNEISEKSEIFDDQFSVERPDGSNFTLKIRSTKLEDSAMYFCASRPGSGNEQFFGPGTRLTVL.

Only a few counts were recorded for this clonotype. The chain links TRBV20-1 to TRBJ1-5; D is perhaps TRBD1 (5 bases). CDR1 is DFQATT and CDR2 is SNEGSKA in the germline V gene (reference sequence). Trimming cost V 7 bases and J 4 bases, with 14 bases left between them. The CDR3 has 13 amino acids. CDR3 sequence reads: CSGRGAANQPQHF. The CDR3 DNA reads as TGCAGTGGACGTGGGGCGGCAAATCAGCCCCAGCATTTT.

Only a few counts were recorded for this clonotype. The V call is TRBV4-3, the J call TRBJ2-4; 7 nucleotides align to TRBD2. This CDR3 contains 19 residues. The germline V gene has CDR1 LGHNA and CDR2 YSLEER. Trimming cost V 0 bases and J 0 bases; bases outside gene matches: 11. CDR3 sequence reads: CASSQDASGYLLAKNIQYF. CDR3 DNA sequence: TGCGCCAGCAGCCAAGATGCTAGCGGCTACCTTCTAGCCAAAAACATTCAGTACTTC.

In this sample, this clonotype turned up once. The CDR3 sequence is CASSSGTYIPTDTQYF. The CDR3 DNA reads as TGTGCCAGCAGCTCAGGGACCTATATACCCACAGATACGCAGTATTTT. The chain combines TRBV7-2 with TRBJ2-3; the D gene could be TRBD1 or TRBD2 (5 bases each). Germline V gives CDR1 SGHTA, CDR2 FQGNSA. Trimming shortened V by 4 bases and J by 2 bases, and 16 bases separated the two germline ends. This CDR3 spans 16 amino acids.

This clonotype has at least ten counts. The rearrangement joins TRBV6-5 to TRBJ1-1, with D perhaps matching TRBD1 (5 bases). Germline V gene lookup returns CDR1 MNHEY and CDR2 SVGAGI. This CDR3 region has 14 residues. The V end was cut by 2 bases, the J end by 0 bases, with 7 bases between. The CDR3 DNA sequence: TGTGCCAGCAGTTACGACAGAGTGAACACTGAAGCTTTCTTT. Translation gives CASSYDRVNTEAFF.

This clonotype was counted between two and nine times. V usage is TRBV12-3 or TRBV12-4 and J usage is TRBJ2-5; D is undetermined. CDR3 size: 14 residues. Trimming removed 5 bases from V and 2 bases from J, with 12 bases in between. The CDR3, as DNA: TGTGCCAGCAGTCCGAGTGCCCTGCAAGAGACCCAGTACTTC. Protein: CASSPSALQETQYF.

This clonotype showed up just a few times. CDR3 region: CASSSTGLRTQYF. The CDR3 DNA reads TGTGCCAGCAGTTCTACGGGACTAAGGACCCAGTACTTC. This chain joins TRBV6-5 and TRBJ2-5; 7 bases align to TRBD2. This CDR3 spans 13 amino acids. After removal of 4 bases from V and 7 bases from J, the junction contained 6 bases not matched to a gene. CDR1 and CDR2 from the germline V gene are MNHEY and SVGAGI.

The genes are TRBV10-3 and TRBJ2-3; D not certain. The CDR3 length is 15 residues. The V end lost 3 bases, the J end lost 4 bases, and 14 bases lay between the germline ends. The germline V gene has CDR1 ENHRY and CDR2 SYGVKD. For the CDR3, the DNA is TGTGCCATCAGTGACCCTGTGGTAAGCCCAGATACGCAGTATTTT. It translates to CAISDPVVSPDTQYF.

The chain links TRBV6-2 or TRBV6-3 to TRBJ1-2; D remains unclear. Trimming left V 4 bases short and J 4 bases short, with 13 bases between. The germline V gene encodes CDR1 MNHEY and CDR2 SVGEGT. This CDR3 comprises 14 residues. CDR3 coding DNA: TGTGCCAGCAGTTCGAACCCATCGGGCTATGGCTACACCTTC. Amino acids: CASSSNPSGYGYTF.

V usage is TRBV6-5 and J usage is TRBJ2-1; 7 bases line up with TRBD2. Germline loops: CDR1 MNHEY, CDR2 SVGAGI. After removal of 5 bases from V and 4 bases from J, the junction contained 5 bases not matched to a gene. The length of the CDR3 is 14 residues. The CDR3 loop is CASSPSGPYNEQFF. CDR3 sequence (DNA): TGTGCCAGCAGTCCTAGCGGTCCTTACAATGAGCAGTTCTTC.

This clonotype turned up a few times. The chain links TRBV6-2 or TRBV6-3 to TRBJ2-7; 10 bases are shared with TRBD2. Germline CDR1 is MNHEY and CDR2 is SVGEGT. This CDR3 is 15 amino acids long. The J segment lost 4 bases and the V segment lost 2 bases, leaving 5 bases of the junction unmatched. The CDR3 protein is CASSYDWTSGYEQYF. The CDR3, as DNA: TGTGCCAGCAGTTACGATTGGACTAGCGGTTACGAGCAGTACTTC.

This clonotype was seen many times. V gene TRBV10-3 combines with J gene TRBJ1-5, with D unclear. Germline CDR1 and CDR2: ENHRY and SYGVKD. Trimming took off 0 bases at V and 4 bases at J, with 7 bases between the two ends. The CDR3 has 14 residues. The CDR3 nucleotides read TGTGCCATCAGTGAGTCGAAAATAAATCAGCCCCAGCATTTT. It is translated as CAISESKINQPQHF.